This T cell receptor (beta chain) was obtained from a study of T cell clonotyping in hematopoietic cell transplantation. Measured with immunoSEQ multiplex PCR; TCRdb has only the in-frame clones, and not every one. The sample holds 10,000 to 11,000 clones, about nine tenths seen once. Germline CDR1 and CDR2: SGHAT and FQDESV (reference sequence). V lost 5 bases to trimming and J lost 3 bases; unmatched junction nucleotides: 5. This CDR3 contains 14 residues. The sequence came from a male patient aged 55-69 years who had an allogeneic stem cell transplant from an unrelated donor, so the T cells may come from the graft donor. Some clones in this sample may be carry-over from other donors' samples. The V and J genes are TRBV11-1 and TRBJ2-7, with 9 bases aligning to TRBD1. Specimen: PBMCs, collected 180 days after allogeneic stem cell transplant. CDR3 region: CASSRDRGFYEQYF. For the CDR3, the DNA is TGTGCCAGCAGCCGCGACAGGGGGTTCTACGAGCAGTACTTC.